These T cell receptor beta chains were read from a single sample in a study of blood T cells in healthy people across ages. TCRdb called the 5' RACE reads again in MiXCR, with one record for every CDR3 protein. The data contain about a million distinct CDR3 sequences, roughly half of them singletons. Source material: blood. These receptors were taken from a woman in her sixties or seventies in good health. Each CDR3 is given with its conserved first and last residue. The D gene is left open where the match is weak. Clone size is not always given. Where it is, it says once, few, many or a class for expanded clones.

-	TRBV7-2	TRBJ2-7	-	TGTGCCAGCAGCCCGGACTGTAACATACGGAGCTCCTACGAGCAGTACTTC	CASSPDCNIRSSYEQYF
-	TRBV5-1	TRBJ2-2	-	TGCGCCAGCAGCTTACGGGGGATCGGGGAGCTGTTTTTT	CASSLRGIGELFF
TRBD1	TRBV29-1	TRBJ2-5	-	TGCAGCACTGCTGGACAGGGGGCCGGAGAGACCCAGTACTTC	CSTAGQGAGETQYF
TRBD1	TRBV6-5	TRBJ1-5	-	TGTGCCACCGGGACAGGGGGCTCTACGCCCCAGCATTTT	CATGTGGSTPQHF
TRBD2	TRBV27	TRBJ2-3	-	TGTGCCAGCAGTTATGAAGCGGGAGGGCCCACAGATACGCAGTATTTT	CASSYEAGGPTDTQYF
TRBD1	TRBV29-1	TRBJ2-3	few	TGCAGCGTTGAGGGGACAGGGAGTTTAGCAGATACGCAGTATTTT	CSVEGTGSLADTQYF
TRBD2	TRBV11-1	TRBJ2-7	-	TGTGCCAGCAGCGGAAGTGGGACTAGCGGGAGCGTAGAGCAGTACTTC	CASSGSGTSGSVEQYF
TRBD1	TRBV7-9	TRBJ2-7	once	TGTGCCAGCAGCTTAGCGCACCACCGGGACAGGGACTACGAGCAGTACTTC	CASSLAHHRDRDYEQYF
TRBD1	TRBV7-2	TRBJ1-1	-	TGTGCCAGCAGCGCGGGACAGCGTGCTTTCTTT	CASSAGQRAFF
TRBD2	TRBV7-9	TRBJ2-3	few	TGTGCCAGCAGCCTCTCCGGGGAGGGGACAGATACGCAGTATTTT	CASSLSGEGTDTQYF
TRBD1	TRBV5-1	TRBJ2-6	-	TGCGCCAGCAGCCTCCCCCGTGGGACAGGGGGCACTGGGGCCAACGTCCTGACTTTC	CASSLPRGTGGTGANVLTF
-	TRBV20-1	TRBJ2-3	-	TGCAGTGCCAAAGGCGGGCAGGGAGTTAACACAGATACGCAGTATTTT	CSAKGGQGVNTDTQYF
TRBD1	TRBV7-2	TRBJ2-3	-	TGTGCCAGCAGCCGAAGGGAGACAGGGAGTCGCACAGATACGCAGTATTTT	CASSRRETGSRTDTQYF
TRBD1	TRBV15	TRBJ2-7	-	TGTGCCACCAGCGGTAACTACAGGGGTCTCTACGAGCAGTACTTC	CATSGNYRGLYEQYF
-	TRBV5-1	TRBJ2-7	-	TGCGCCAGCAGCTTGGGTGGGGTAACCTACGAGCAGTACTTC	CASSLGGVTYEQYF
-	TRBV10-3	TRBJ2-3	-	TGTGCCATCAGCTCCCCAGGGGGAGGGCCAGCAGATACGCAGTATTTT	CAISSPGGGPADTQYF
-	TRBV5-1	TRBJ2-3	few	TGCGCCAGCAGCTTTGGAGTCCCACAGGCAGATACGCAGTATTTT	CASSFGVPQADTQYF
-	TRBV28	TRBJ2-7	-	TGTGCCAGCAGTTTCGGAGGACAGATCTACGAGCAGTACTTC	CASSFGGQIYEQYF
-	TRBV7-9	TRBJ2-1	-	TGTGCCTGCAGCCTGACGGCAGAGTCCTCCTACAATGAGCAGTTCTTC	CACSLTAESSYNEQFF
-	TRBV12-3/TRBV12-4	TRBJ1-2	-	TGTGCCAGCAGGACGCAAGGTGGGGGCTACACCTTC	CASRTQGGGYTF
TRBD2	TRBV6-5	TRBJ2-1	once	TGTGCCAGCAGTTATGTGGGGAGCGGGAGGGCTGATAATGAGCAGTTCTTC	CASSYVGSGRADNEQFF
TRBD2	TRBV20-1	TRBJ2-7	-	TGCAGTGCGGGACTAGTATATGAGCAGTACTTC	CSAGLVYEQYF
-	TRBV20-1	TRBJ2-7	-	TGCAGTGCTAGAGACAGGATATCCTACAATGAGCAGTACTTC	CSARDRISYNEQYF
-	TRBV20-1	TRBJ2-7	-	TGCAGTGCTAGAGAGCCAGACAGCTCCTACGAGCAGTACTTC	CSAREPDSSYEQYF
TRBD1	TRBV12-3/TRBV12-4	TRBJ1-4	once	TGTGCCAGCAGTTGCCGACAGGGGACGAATGAAAAACTGTTTTTT	CASSCRQGTNEKLFF
-	TRBV4-3	TRBJ1-5	-	TGCGCCAGCAGCCAAGGATATCGGCTCGATCAGCCCCAGCATTTT	CASSQGYRLDQPQHF
TRBD1	TRBV28	TRBJ1-3	-	TGTGCCAGCAGTGCCGGGACAGGTTCTGGAAACACCATATATTTT	CASSAGTGSGNTIYF
-	TRBV25-1	TRBJ2-4	few	TGTGCCAGCAGTGCCCCTACAAACATTCAGTACTTC	CASSAPTNIQYF
-	TRBV28	TRBJ2-7	-	TGTGCCAGCAGTTTACGAGGGGACCTCTCCTACGAGCAGTACTTC	CASSLRGDLSYEQYF
TRBD2	TRBV7-9	TRBJ2-7	few	TGTGCCAGCAGCCCGAAGACTAGCGGGAGGTCTTCCTACGAGCAGTACTTC	CASSPKTSGRSSYEQYF
TRBD2	TRBV20-1	TRBJ2-5	-	TGCAGTGCTTTTCGGGGGGGTAGGGGATTAAAAGAGACCCAGTACTTC	CSAFRGGRGLKETQYF
-	TRBV18	TRBJ1-4	-	TGTGCCAGCTCACCATTTCAAGATGAAAAACTGTTTTTT	CASSPFQDEKLFF
-	TRBV12-3/TRBV12-4	TRBJ2-1	many	TGTGCTTCGGTAGGCGGGACCGAACGCCTCAATGAGCAGTTCTTC	CASVGGTERLNEQFF
-	TRBV6-5	TRBJ1-1	-	TGTGCCAGCAGTTACGCGGGGGCAGGGTACACTGAAGCTTTCTTT	CASSYAGAGYTEAFF
TRBD2	TRBV29-1	TRBJ2-1	-	TGCAGCGTTGCCGCGACTAGCGGGAGCCTTGAGCAGTTCTTC	CSVAATSGSLEQFF
-	TRBV7-9	TRBJ2-7	-	TGTGCCAGCAGCTTACCATATCGGTCCTACGAGCAGTACTTC	CASSLPYRSYEQYF
-	TRBV9	TRBJ2-7	-	TGTGCCAGCAGCGTGCAGGCCTTTACCTACGAGCAGTACTTC	CASSVQAFTYEQYF
-	TRBV11-2	TRBJ2-5	few	TGTGCCAGCAGCTTAGTTACACCTCAAGAGACCCAGTACTTC	CASSLVTPQETQYF
-	TRBV12-3/TRBV12-4	TRBJ1-2	few	TGTGCCAGCAGTTTACCCCTCGGCTATGGCTACACCTTC	CASSLPLGYGYTF